A single sample is the source of the 27 T cell receptor beta chains below, sequenced in a study of CD8+CD57+ T cells in acquired aplastic anemia. The template used for profiling TCR beta VDJ and CDR3 was genomic DNA. MiXCR was run by TCRdb on the reads, yielding one entry per CDR3 protein. The table lists around 130,000 distinct CDR3 sequences, around 48% of them singletons. Sample: sorted CD4+, CD8+, or CD8+CD57+ T cells (not recorded which) from PBMCs. These receptors all stem from a human donor in good health, serving as a control.

On this clonotype: The junction shows a germline mismatch at one end, possibly a read error. The rearrangement links TRBV10-3 to TRBJ2-7, with D unresolved. CDR1 and CDR2 (germline): ENHRY, SYGVKD. CDR3 length: 14 residues. In DNA form, the CDR3 reads TGTGCCAGCAGTTATTCTGCAGACTCCTACGAGCAGTACTTC. Its translation is CASSYSADSYEQYF.

This clonotype occurred many times. The rearrangement links TRBV7-8 to TRBJ2-7, with D unclear. Germline V gives CDR1 SGHVS, CDR2 FQNEAQ. There are 13 residues in the CDR3. V lost 1 base and J 1 base, leaving 5 bases between the germline ends. The CDR3, as DNA: TGTGCCAGCAGCTTAGACCAATCCTACGAGCAGTACTTC. Translating gives CASSLDQSYEQYF.

This clonotype was counted once. V usage is TRBV5-1 and J usage is TRBJ2-5, with 9 bases that match TRBD1. The end of the DNA is better explained by TRBJ2-7, so the J call may be wrong. From germline, CDR1 is SGHRS and CDR2 YFSETQ. The CDR3 has 15 residues. CDR3 nucleotide sequence: TGCGCCAGCAGCCCCCCGGGACAGGGTCGTTCCGAGCAGTACTTC. It codes for CASSPPGQGRSEQYF.

The gene calls are TRBV11-2 and TRBJ2-7, with 9 positions matching TRBD1. The V and J ends lost 5 bases and 1 base, in that order; junction bases with no gene match: 12. Per the germline V gene, CDR1 is SGHAT and CDR2 is FQNNGV. The CDR3 loop spans 17 amino acids. The CDR3: CASSPLQRGQGSYEQYF. CDR3 coding DNA: TGTGCCAGCAGCCCATTACAGAGGGGACAGGGTTCCTACGAGCAGTACTTC.

To note about this clonotype: A much larger clone differs from this one at a single base, so this may be a read error. The V gene is TRBV11-1, the J gene TRBJ2-2; D may be TRBD2 (5 bases). The CDR3 consists of 16 residues. From germline, CDR1 is SGHAT and CDR2 FQDESV (reference sequence). The CDR3 loop reads CASSPRRLLNTGEPFF. The CDR3 bases are TGTGCCAGCAGTCCCCGTCGCCTTCTTAACACCGGGGAGCCGTTTTTT.

This clonotype appeared many times. The chain recombines TRBV7-3 with TRBJ2-3, with 15 bases aligning to TRBD2. This CDR3 has 16 residues. Germline CDR1 reads SGHTA; CDR2 reads FQGTGA. J gave up 3 bases and V 4 bases, and 2 bases lay outside the gene matches. The CDR3 nucleotides are TGTGCCAGCAGCTCCGGACTAGCGGGGGGGACAGATACGCAGTATTTT. Encoded protein: CASSSGLAGGTDTQYF. Combining the CDR3 with reference TRBV7-3 and TRBJ2-3 gives the whole variable domain GAGVSQTPSNKVTEKGKYVELRCDPISGHTALYWYRQSLGQGPEFLIYFQGTGAADDSGLPNDRFFAVRPEGSVSTLKIQRTERGDSAVYLCASSSGLAGGTDTQYFGPGTRLTVL.

The V gene is TRBV7-2, the J gene TRBJ2-1; no reliable D call. The V end was cut by 8 bases, the J end by 6 bases, with 5 bases between. CDR3 length: 10 residues. Germline CDR1 and CDR2: SGHTA and FQGNSA. The CDR3 is CASGFNEQFF. In DNA, the CDR3 is TGTGCCAGCGGATTCAATGAGCAGTTCTTC. Combining the CDR3 with reference TRBV7-2 and TRBJ2-1 gives the whole variable domain GAGVSQSPSNKVTEKGKDVELRCDPISGHTALYWYRQSLGQGLEFLIYFQGNSAPDKSGLPSDRFSAERTGGSVSTLTIQRTQQEDSAVYLCASGFNEQFFGPGTRLTVL.

At least ten counts were recorded for this clonotype. The rearrangement uses TRBV6-5 and TRBJ1-6; D is perhaps TRBD1 (6 bases). V gave up 5 bases and J gave up 7 bases, with 15 bases separating them. This CDR3 is built from 15 residues. Germline-derived CDR1 and CDR2 are MNHEY and SVGAGI. CDR3 DNA sequence: TGTGCCAGCAGTCACTGGACAGCACAGAATTCACCCCTCCACTTT. This encodes CASSHWTAQNSPLHF.

The chain combines TRBV24-1 with TRBJ1-1; tentative D call: TRBD1 (5 bases). This CDR3 contains 13 residues. V was clipped by 4 bases and J by 8 bases, with 13 bases between them. The germline V gene encodes CDR1 KGHDR and CDR2 SFDVKD. The CDR3 sequence is CATSDPVWGEAFF. Here the CDR3 DNA reads TGTGCCACCAGTGACCCCGTTTGGGGGGAAGCTTTCTTT.

In its sample, this clonotype was seen a few times. Possible read error: a much larger clone is one base away. V is TRBV7-1 and J is TRBJ2-1; 15 bases align to TRBD2. TRBV7-1 is reported as an ORF; its role is uncertain. There are 18 residues in the CDR3. CDR3 in DNA: TGTGCCAGCAGCCCAGGACTAGCGGGGGGGAGGGCCTACAATGGGCAGTTCTTC. Translation gives CASSPGLAGGRAYNGQFF.

This clonotype was recorded at least ten times. The genes are TRBV9 and TRBJ1-1; D is ambiguous. V lost 1 base and J lost 1, with 11 bases in between. This CDR3 region has 15 residues. The germline gives CDR1 SGDLS, CDR2 YYNGEE. In DNA, the CDR3 is TGTGCCAGCAGCGTACTCGTTGGTACGAACACTGAAGCTTTCTTT. Its protein product is CASSVLVGTNTEAFF.

V gene TRBV20-1 combines with J gene TRBJ2-1; 10 positions agree with TRBD2. With V trimmed by 6 bases and J by 4 bases, 12 bases remained unmatched. The length of the CDR3 is 16 residues. Looked up from germline, CDR1 is DFQATT and CDR2 is SNEGSKA (reference sequence). The CDR3 coding sequence is TGCAGTGCCAGCAGCCGTAGCGGGGGGAAATACAATGAGCAGTTCTTC. This gives the protein CSASSRSGGKYNEQFF.

This clonotype has at least ten counts. The chain recombines TRBV20-1 with TRBJ2-1, with 7 bases that match TRBD1. The CDR3 runs to 14 residues. Per the germline V gene, CDR1 is DFQATT and CDR2 is SNEGSKA (reference sequence). The junction had 4 bases not matched to a gene; V was cut back by 3 bases and J by 2 bases. The CDR3 reads CSARPQGPYNEQFF. The CDR3, as DNA: TGCAGTGCTAGGCCACAGGGGCCCTACAATGAGCAGTTCTTC.

The chain employs TRBV19 and TRBJ1-2; D unresolved. The length of the CDR3 is 14 residues. Germline lookup yields CDR1 LNHDA and CDR2 SQIVND (reference sequence). The V and J ends lost 7 bases and 1 base respectively, with 13 bases between them. The CDR3 sequence: CASTHREDNYGYTF. The DNA of the CDR3 is TGTGCCAGTACGCACCGGGAGGATAACTATGGCTACACCTTC.

This sequence joins TRBV29-1 and TRBJ2-2; D not resolved. Germline values: CDR1 SQVTM, CDR2 ANQGSEA. CDR3 length: 10 amino acids. V was cut by 7 bases and J by 4 bases, with 4 bases left in between. CDR3 loop: CSAITGELFF. The CDR3 DNA reads TGCAGCGCTATCACCGGGGAGCTGTTTTTT.

This clonotype was seen repeatedly, ten times or more. The genes are TRBV11-2 and TRBJ2-3, with D perhaps matching TRBD2 (7 bases). The CDR3 is 18 residues long. The germline V and J ends were trimmed by 0 bases and 3 bases, with 19 bases remaining between them. Germline loops: CDR1 SGHAT, CDR2 FQNNGV. DNA for the CDR3: TGTGCCAGCAGCTTAGAACTGACCTCAGGGGAGGGGACAGATACGCAGTATTTT. Its protein product is CASSLELTSGEGTDTQYF.

In DNA form, the CDR3 reads TGTGCCAGTATCCCGAGGACAGGGGGAATTGGCTACACCTTC. Amino acids: CASIPRTGGIGYTF. The genes are TRBV19 and TRBJ1-2; 10 bases are shared with TRBD1. Trimming removed 7 bases from V and 7 bases from J; junction bases left unmatched: 9. Germline loops: CDR1 LNHDA, CDR2 SQIVND (reference sequence). This CDR3 contains 14 residues.

CDR3 protein: CAISESKGLANGNTIYF. The CDR3 nucleotides are TGTGCCATCAGTGAGTCGAAAGGACTAGCGAATGGAAACACCATATATTTT. The chain recombines TRBV10-3 with TRBJ1-3; D not certain. Germline V gene data show CDR1 as ENHRY and CDR2 as SYGVKD. The CDR3 has 17 amino acids. The V end was cut by 0 bases, the J end by 3 bases, with 15 bases between.

The chain recombines TRBV5-5 with TRBJ1-2; 9 nucleotides agree with TRBD1. The germline V gene has CDR1 SGHKS and CDR2 YYEKEE (reference sequence). With 2 bases clipped from V and 1 base from J, the junction kept 3 bases outside the gene matches. The CDR3 spans 15 residues. DNA for the CDR3: TGTGCCAGCAGCTTCCGGACAGGGGATAACTATGGCTACACCTTC. Protein sequence: CASSFRTGDNYGYTF.

V usage is TRBV29-1 and J usage is TRBJ1-1; the match to TRBD1 covers 9 bases. Germline V gene data show CDR1 as SQVTM and CDR2 as ANQGSEA. The CDR3 spans 13 residues. The V and J ends lost 7 bases and 4 bases, in that order; junction bases with no gene match: 7. The CDR3 coding sequence is TGCAGCGGAGGGACAGGGTCCCCCACTGAAGCTTTCTTT. This encodes CSGGTGSPTEAFF.

Concerning this clonotype itself: An end of the junction differs from the germline gene, which may be a read error. The rearrangement uses TRBV7-7 and TRBJ2-1, with D possibly matching TRBD2 (5 bases). Germline CDR1 SSHAT, CDR2 FNYEAQ (reference sequence). CDR3 length equals 13 residues. As DNA, the CDR3 is TGTGCTAGCACCCAAGGGAGTTGGGATGAGCAGTTCTTC. Translation gives CASTQGSWDEQFF.

CDR3 amino acids: CASSPWTGTGSAYEQYF. The CDR3 DNA follows: TGTGCCAGCAGCCCTTGGACCGGGACAGGGTCGGCCTACGAGCAGTACTTC. The chain links TRBV11-2 to TRBJ2-7; 9 bases line up with TRBD1. Trimming removed 5 bases from V and 2 bases from J; junction bases left unmatched: 13. The CDR3 contains 17 residues. Per the germline V gene, CDR1 is SGHAT and CDR2 is FQNNGV.

CDR3 bases: TGTGCCAGCAGCTTCGTACACCAAGAGACCCAGTACTTC. It encodes CASSFVHQETQYF. The V call is TRBV11-3, the J call TRBJ2-5; D unresolved. The length of the CDR3 is 13 residues. V shed 3 bases and J shed 0 bases, with 5 bases lying between them. Looked up from germline, CDR1 is SGHNT and CDR2 is YENEEA.

The DNA for the CDR3 is TGTGCCAGCAGCTCGCGGGAGGCCAACACAGATACGCAGTATTTT. It codes for CASSSREANTDTQYF. The rearrangement uses TRBV12-3 or TRBV12-4 and TRBJ2-3; 8 nucleotides match TRBD2. J was trimmed by 2 bases and V by 6 bases; bases with no gene match: 7. This CDR3 region has 15 residues.

V gene TRBV7-8 combines with J gene TRBJ2-2, with D uncertain. CDR3 size: 13 residues. Germline V gene sequence: CDR1 SGHVS, CDR2 FQNEAQ. Between the trimmed V and J ends, which lost 5 bases and 8 bases, there was a span of 12 bases. As DNA, the CDR3 is TGTGCCAGCAGCCAAACCCAACAGGGGGAGCTGTTTTTT. This encodes CASSQTQQGELFF.

J is TRBJ2-3 and V is TRBV9; 9 bases match TRBD1. The CDR3 contains 13 residues. Looked up from germline, CDR1 is SGDLS and CDR2 is YYNGEE. Trimming at V came to 7 bases and at J to 3 bases, leaving 3 bases not matched to a gene. The CDR3 DNA follows: TGTGCCAGCTTCGGACAGGGGACAGATACGCAGTATTTT. Translated, it gives CASFGQGTDTQYF.

The DNA of the CDR3 is TGCGCCAGCAGCCCCTCGGGACAGGGCGTTTATCAGCCCCAGCATTTT. Translating gives CASSPSGQGVYQPQHF. The chain uses TRBV5-1 and TRBJ1-5; 9 nucleotides align to TRBD1. This CDR3 comprises 16 residues. Trimming removed 4 bases from V and 5 bases from J; junction bases left unmatched: 10. Germline values: CDR1 SGHRS, CDR2 YFSETQ.